One and the same sample provided the 2 T cell receptor beta chains below, sequenced in a study of CD8+ T cells in alopecia areata. The treatment here: oral pan-JAK inhibitor, 5-10 mg twice daily. It was cDNA, reverse transcribed from extracted RNA, that served as the sequencing template. Sequencing was performed with immunoSEQ multiplex PCR; in TCRdb, only in-frame clones are kept and a portion is missing. The repertoire has around 300,000 clones, 50% to 75% of them found once; the top ten carry about 0.93%. This sample comprised CD4+ T cells sorted from blood, obtained around week 54, from a patient treated with tofacitinib. All receptors derive from a human donor with alopecia areata.

This clone was seen once. V and J are TRBV6-5 and TRBJ1-6; no clear D gene. Germline V gene data show CDR1 as MNHEY and CDR2 as SVGAGI. CDR3 length: 14 amino acids. Trimming pared 6 bases from V and 0 bases from J, leaving 6 bases between. The CDR3 DNA reads TGTGCCAGCAGCAAGTTCTCCTATAATTCACCCCTCCACTTT. It is translated as CASSKFSYNSPLHF.

This clone was detected only a few times. V is TRBV4-3 and J is TRBJ2-6, with TRBD2 identical over 9 bases. V was pared by 4 bases and J by 0 bases, with 10 bases of the junction left unmatched. The germline gives CDR1 LGHNA, CDR2 YSLEER. There are 19 residues in the CDR3. This CDR3 is CASSPDPGLALSGANVLTF. For the CDR3, the DNA is TGCGCCAGCAGCCCAGACCCGGGACTAGCCCTCTCTGGGGCCAACGTCCTGACTTTC.